A selection of T cell receptor beta chains follows, all from one sample in a study of blood T cell repertoires in COVID-19. The method was immunoSEQ multiplex PCR; TCRdb's version includes in-frame clones alone and lacks a portion of them. The data contain approximately 190,000 clones, roughly 80% of them singletons. Sample: peripheral blood. The receptors shown here come from a man between 60 and 70 years old with acute or convalescent COVID-19. The CDR3 runs from the conserved cysteine through the conserved F or W. D genes are given only for firm matches. Clone size is stated in some rows and not others, as once, few, many or a class when expanded.

length,J,D,size,V,DNA,CDR3
18,TRBJ1-1,TRBD1,NA,TRBV18,TGTGCCAGCTCACCACGAAGGACAGGAGGGGAGTCGAACACTGAAGCTTTCTTT,CASSPRRTGGESNTEAFF
14,TRBJ1-5,TRBD1,NA,TRBV3-1/TRBV3-2,TGTGCCAGCAGCCAAGGGGACAGGGGGTCGCCCCAGCATTTT,CASSQGDRGSPQHF
15,TRBJ2-7,TRBD1,NA,TRBV5-6,TGTGCCAGCAGCTTACCGGGACAGTCGACCTACGAGCAGTACTTC,CASSLPGQSTYEQYF
15,TRBJ2-7,NA,NA,TRBV15,TGTGCCACCAGCAGAGAACTTACAGGGTTCCACGAGCAGTACTTC,CATSRELTGFHEQYF
14,TRBJ2-2,NA,once,TRBV24-1,TGTGCCACCAACGAGGGCGCGAACACCGGGGAGCTGTTTTTT,CATNEGANTGELFF
17,TRBJ2-3,TRBD2,NA,TRBV24-1,TGTGCCACCAGTGATTTCAGACTAGCGGAAAGCACAGATACGCAGTATTTT,CATSDFRLAESTDTQYF
16,TRBJ2-2,NA,NA,TRBV5-5,TGTGCCAGCAGCCAATTCCAGGCAATGAACACCGGGGAGCTGTTTTTT,CASSQFQAMNTGELFF
16,TRBJ2-1,NA,NA,TRBV24-1,TGTGCCACCAGCTATGGGCAGTCGAGCTCCTACAATGAGCAGTTCTTC,CATSYGQSSSYNEQFF
15,TRBJ1-5,NA,NA,TRBV4-3,TGCGCCAGCAGCCAGGATTTACAGGGAGACCAGCCCCAGCATTTT,CASSQDLQGDQPQHF
16,TRBJ2-7,TRBD1,NA,TRBV24-1,TGTGCCACCAACGGGTTAAGGGACAGGGGGATCTACGAGCAGTACTTC,CATNGLRDRGIYEQYF
13,TRBJ2-5,NA,few,TRBV7-2,TGTGCCAGCAGCTGGGGGCAGGGGGAGACCCAGTACTTC,CASSWGQGETQYF
14,TRBJ2-7,TRBD1,NA,TRBV6-5,TGTGCCAGCAGTATCGGACAGGGCCCCTACGAGCAGTACTTC,CASSIGQGPYEQYF
15,TRBJ1-2,TRBD1,NA,TRBV27,TGTGCCAGCAGTCCCCTATCGACAGGGGGCGCTGGCTACACCTTC,CASSPLSTGGAGYTF
17,TRBJ2-7,TRBD2,few,TRBV18,TGTGCCAGCTCCCTCAACAGAAGACTAGCGGGAGTGTACGAGCAGTACTTC,CASSLNRRLAGVYEQYF
14,TRBJ1-2,TRBD1,NA,TRBV30,TGTGCCTGGAGGGCGGGACAGGGGAGCTGTGGCTACACCTTC,CAWRAGQGSCGYTF
13,TRBJ1-2,NA,NA,TRBV7-9,TGTGCCAGCAGCTTAGTACAGGGCGGTGGCTACACCTTC,CASSLVQGGGYTF
15,TRBJ1-5,NA,NA,TRBV5-1,TGCGCCAGCAGCTTGGGTGGGGCCAGCAATCAGCCCCAGCATTTT,CASSLGGASNQPQHF
13,TRBJ1-6,TRBD1,NA,TRBV9,TGTGCCAGCAGGGACAGGGAAAATTCACCCCTCCACTTT,CASRDRENSPLHF
18,TRBJ2-3,TRBD2,NA,TRBV5-1,TGCGCCAGCAGCGTAGGGACTAGCGGGAGAGGTATTGGAGTTACGCAGTATTTT,CASSVGTSGRGIGVTQYF
14,TRBJ2-7,TRBD1,NA,TRBV7-9,TGTGCCAGCAGCGGGAAGGGGGCCTCCTACGAGCAGTACTTC,CASSGKGASYEQYF
13,TRBJ1-2,NA,NA,TRBV5-5,TGTGCCAGCAGCTTGGACAGGGTATATGGCTACACCTTC,CASSLDRVYGYTF
16,TRBJ2-1,TRBD2,NA,TRBV6-4,TGTGCCAGCAGTGGGGGAGCGGGAGTTCAATACAATGAGCAGTTCTTC,CASSGGAGVQYNEQFF
15,TRBJ2-5,TRBD1,NA,TRBV18,TGTGCCAGCTCACCACTAAGACAGGGGAAAGAGACCCAGTACTTC,CASSPLRQGKETQYF
14,TRBJ2-7,NA,NA,TRBV7-2,TGTGCCAGCAGCTTGATGACTCCCTCCTACGAGCAGTACTTC,CASSLMTPSYEQYF
18,TRBJ2-7,TRBD2,NA,TRBV5-4,TGTGCCAGCAGCTTCTCGGGACTAGCGGGAGGGCCCCACTACGAGCAGTACTTC,CASSFSGLAGGPHYEQYF
13,TRBJ2-7,NA,NA,TRBV9,TGTGCCAGCAGCGAGGCGGGCTCCTACGAGCAGTACTTC,CASSEAGSYEQYF
16,TRBJ1-3,NA,NA,TRBV7-2,TGTGCCAGCAGCTTAGTAGGTACAGGGCCGGGAAACACCATATATTTT,CASSLVGTGPGNTIYF
16,TRBJ1-2,TRBD1,few,TRBV11-2,TGTGCCAGCAGCTTAGGCTGGACAGGGCCCACTGGTGGCTACACCTTC,CASSLGWTGPTGGYTF
14,TRBJ1-3,TRBD1,NA,TRBV7-9,TGTGCCAGCACCTCTGACAGGGGTGGAAACACCATATATTTT,CASTSDRGGNTIYF
16,TRBJ2-1,NA,NA,TRBV14,TGTGCCAGCAGCCAGTTAGGGGCAGGAGCATACAATGAGCAGTTCTTC,CASSQLGAGAYNEQFF
13,TRBJ1-5,TRBD1,NA,TRBV11-2,TGTGCCAGCAGCGAAGACAGGGCTCAGCCCCAGCATTTT,CASSEDRAQPQHF
13,TRBJ1-2,NA,NA,TRBV5-6,TGTGCCAGCAGCTCCAGGGGACGCTATGGCTACACCTTC,CASSSRGRYGYTF
15,TRBJ1-2,NA,NA,TRBV4-3,TGCGCCAGCAGCCAAGATGGGCAGGGGCCATATGGCTACACCTTC,CASSQDGQGPYGYTF
14,TRBJ2-3,TRBD2,NA,TRBV15,TGTGCCACCAGCGGGACTAGGCCCGCAGATACGCAGTATTTT,CATSGTRPADTQYF
15,TRBJ2-3,TRBD2,NA,TRBV19,TGTGCCAGTAGTTCGCGGGGGGTGAGCACAGATACGCAGTATTTT,CASSSRGVSTDTQYF
16,TRBJ2-1,TRBD1,NA,TRBV11-3,TGTGCCAGCAGCTTATTGGGACAGAGCTCCTACAATGAGCAGTTCTTC,CASSLLGQSSYNEQFF
11,TRBJ2-1,NA,NA,TRBV30,TGTGCCTGTACGAGGATGTCTGAGCAGTTCTTC,CACTRMSEQFF
18,TRBJ2-5,TRBD2,NA,TRBV2,TGTGCCAGCAGGCTGATTATAGGACTAGCGGGAGTAGGAGAGACCCAGTACTTC,CASRLIIGLAGVGETQYF
15,TRBJ1-5,TRBD1,NA,TRBV4-3,TGCGCCAGCAGCCCCCGAGACAGGGGAAATCAGCCCCAGCATTTT,CASSPRDRGNQPQHF
14,TRBJ2-1,TRBD2,NA,TRBV19,TGTGCCAGTGAGACTAGCGGGAACTACAATGAGCAGTTCTTC,CASETSGNYNEQFF
15,TRBJ2-3,NA,NA,TRBV5-6,TGTGCCAGCAGCTTGACCGCCAGGCTCACAGATACGCAGTATTTT,CASSLTARLTDTQYF
13,TRBJ1-1,NA,NA,TRBV29-1,TGCAGCGTTGAACGGGGGGTTAACACTGAAGCTTTCTTT,CSVERGVNTEAFF
15,TRBJ1-2,NA,NA,TRBV18,TGTGCCAGCTCACCATCCACAGGGTCCTCTGATGGCTACACCTTC,CASSPSTGSSDGYTF
15,TRBJ1-2,TRBD1,once,TRBV29-1,TGCAGCGTTGAAGAATGGCGGGACAGATCAATAGGCTACACCTTC,CSVEEWRDRSIGYTF
11,TRBJ2-7,NA,NA,TRBV7-9,TGTGCCAGCAGCTTCAGTAACGAGCAGTACTTC,CASSFSNEQYF
15,TRBJ2-7,NA,NA,TRBV11-2,TGTGCCAGCAGCACCCTCCGGGACATCGATTACGAGCAGTACTTC,CASSTLRDIDYEQYF
16,TRBJ2-6,NA,once,TRBV2,TGTGCCAGCAGTGCACAGGGCCTTTCGGGGGCCAACGTCCTGACTTTC,CASSAQGLSGANVLTF
16,TRBJ1-1,TRBD1,few,TRBV18,TGTGCCAGCTCACCACCTACAGGGGGCCTGAACACTGAAGCTTTCTTT,CASSPPTGGLNTEAFF
14,TRBJ2-3,NA,NA,TRBV6-5,TGTGCCAGCGCGGGACCCCTTAGCACAGATACGCAGTATTTT,CASAGPLSTDTQYF
15,TRBJ1-2,TRBD1,NA,TRBV10-3,TGTGCCATCAGCGCTCCCGGGACAGGGGTCTATGGCTACACCTTC,CAISAPGTGVYGYTF
15,TRBJ1-6,NA,NA,TRBV11-2,TGTGCCAGCAGCTTAGAAACAGGTTTTAATTCACCCCTCCACTTT,CASSLETGFNSPLHF
12,TRBJ2-5,NA,many,TRBV5-1,TGCGCCAGCAGCTTGGCCGGGGAGACCCAGTACTTC,CASSLAGETQYF
15,TRBJ1-3,TRBD1,NA,TRBV10-3,TGTGCCATCAGTGTAGGACAGGCCTCTGGAAACACCATATATTTT,CAISVGQASGNTIYF
14,TRBJ1-4,TRBD1,NA,TRBV6-1,TGTGCCAGCAGAGGACAGGGGCGAGGAGAAAAACTGTTTTTT,CASRGQGRGEKLFF
13,TRBJ1-1,NA,NA,TRBV30,TGTGCCTGGAGTCTATTGGTGAACACTGAAGCTTTCTTT,CAWSLLVNTEAFF